Listed below are T cell receptor beta chains from one sample, sequenced in a study of shared clonotypes between healthy human individuals. Produced via immunoSEQ multiplex PCR; TCRdb's table is partial and in-frame only. The sample lists approximately 1,500,000 clones, approximately 98% occurring once. The sample comprised naive CD4+ T cells sorted from blood. These receptors originate from a man aged 30-40 years in good health. The CDR3 runs from the conserved cysteine through the conserved F or W. The order of the fields is CDR3 protein, CDR3 DNA, clone size, J gene, V gene, D gene. The D gene is left open where the match is weak. Part of the rows lack a size; the others show once, few, many or a class for expanded clones.

CDR3: CAWSPLGRELINEQFF
DNA: TGTGCCTGGAGTCCGCTGGGGCGGGAGTTGATCAATGAGCAGTTCTTC
size: once
J: TRBJ2-1
V: TRBV30
D: TRBD2

CDR3: CASSLALLGGKLETQYF
DNA: TGCGCCAGCAGCTTGGCTCTCTTAGGCGGGAAGCTAGAGACCCAGTACTTC
size: -
J: TRBJ2-5
V: TRBV5-1
D: -

CDR3: CASSRGIFGTDPSYEQYF
DNA: TGTGCCAGCAGCAGAGGGATCTTTGGGACTGACCCTTCCTACGAGCAGTACTTC
size: -
J: TRBJ2-7
V: TRBV7-8
D: -

CDR3: CASSNPSGSAHEQYF
DNA: TGCGCCAGCTCCAACCCCTCTGGGAGCGCCCACGAGCAGTACTTC
size: once
J: TRBJ2-7
V: TRBV5-1
D: -

CDR3: CASSPTSGAYEQYF
DNA: TGCGCCAGCAGCCCAACTAGCGGCGCCTACGAGCAGTACTTC
size: -
J: TRBJ2-7
V: TRBV5-1
D: TRBD2

CDR3: CASSGNGEQHF
DNA: TGCGCCAGCAGTGGTAATGGGGAGCAGCATTTT
size: -
J: TRBJ1-5
V: TRBV10-1
D: -

CDR3: CASSVYRSSYEQYF
DNA: TGTGCCAGCAGTGTCTACAGGTCCTCCTACGAGCAGTACTTC
size: -
J: TRBJ2-7
V: TRBV27
D: -

CDR3: CASSSREYDRFQETQYF
DNA: TGCGCCAGCAGCTCGCGGGAATACGACAGGTTTCAAGAGACCCAGTACTTC
size: -
J: TRBJ2-5
V: TRBV5-1
D: -

CDR3: CASSQEFQGVGETQYF
DNA: TGCGCCAGCAGCCAAGAATTCCAGGGGGTGGGGGAGACCCAGTACTTC
size: -
J: TRBJ2-5
V: TRBV4-1
D: TRBD1

CDR3: CSVEVAGVASEQFF
DNA: TGCAGCGTTGAGGTAGCGGGAGTCGCGAGTGAGCAGTTCTTC
size: -
J: TRBJ2-1
V: TRBV29-1
D: TRBD2

CDR3: CASSLYRVGGYTF
DNA: TGTGCCAGCAGTTTGTATAGGGTTGGCGGCTACACCTTC
size: -
J: TRBJ1-2
V: TRBV28
D: -

CDR3: CASSSGTGGSGELFF
DNA: TGTGCCAGCAGTTCCGGGACAGGGGGTTCCGGGGAGCTGTTTTTT
size: -
J: TRBJ2-2
V: TRBV2
D: TRBD1

CDR3: CASSQQGTGNSEQFF
DNA: TGTGCCAGCAGCCAGCAGGGGACAGGTAACAGTGAGCAGTTCTTC
size: -
J: TRBJ2-1
V: TRBV11-3
D: TRBD1

CDR3: CASSFSASGTITDTQYF
DNA: TGTGCCAGCAGCTTTTCGGCTAGCGGGACTATCACAGATACGCAGTATTTT
size: -
J: TRBJ2-3
V: TRBV5-4
D: TRBD2

CDR3: CLTSSYNEQFF
DNA: TGCCTAACAAGCTCCTACAATGAGCAGTTCTTC
size: -
J: TRBJ2-1
V: TRBV28
D: -

CDR3: CASSIPGLSTDTQYF
DNA: TGTGCCAGCAGCATCCCGGGACTCAGCACAGATACGCAGTATTTT
size: -
J: TRBJ2-3
V: TRBV7-6
D: -

CDR3: CASSISGASNTEAFF
DNA: TGTGCCAGTAGTATCTCAGGGGCCAGCAACACTGAAGCTTTCTTT
size: -
J: TRBJ1-1
V: TRBV19
D: -

CDR3: CASSPRDGGPVEQYF
DNA: TGTGCCAGCAGTCCCCGTGACGGAGGGCCCGTCGAGCAGTACTTC
size: -
J: TRBJ2-7
V: TRBV27
D: -

CDR3: CASSSNGGYEQYF
DNA: TGTGCCAGCTCGTCAAACGGAGGGTACGAGCAGTACTTC
size: -
J: TRBJ2-7
V: TRBV18
D: -

CDR3: CSGWGYNEQFF
DNA: TGCAGCGGGTGGGGGTACAATGAGCAGTTCTTC
size: -
J: TRBJ2-1
V: TRBV29-1
D: -

CDR3: CASSLGLPNEQFF
DNA: TGTGCCAGCAGCCTAGGACTGCCGAATGAGCAGTTCTTC
size: -
J: TRBJ2-1
V: TRBV7-9
D: -

CDR3: CASSFWGQGFDQPQHF
DNA: TGTGCCAGCAGTTTTTGGGGACAGGGTTTCGATCAGCCCCAGCATTTT
size: -
J: TRBJ1-5
V: TRBV28
D: TRBD1

CDR3: CASRGRTHNQPQHF
DNA: TGTGCCAGCAGGGGAAGGACACACAATCAGCCCCAGCATTTT
size: -
J: TRBJ1-5
V: TRBV2
D: -

CDR3: CASSTSGRKFF
DNA: TGTGCCAGCTCAACTAGCGGGAGGAAGTTCTTC
size: -
J: TRBJ2-1
V: TRBV18
D: TRBD2

CDR3: CASSLWISVGQAYEQYF
DNA: TGCGCCAGCAGCTTGTGGATATCCGTGGGACAGGCCTACGAGCAGTACTTC
size: -
J: TRBJ2-7
V: TRBV5-1
D: TRBD1

CDR3: CASSSGTGELNEQFF
DNA: TGTGCCAGCAGCTCCGGGACAGGGGAATTAAATGAGCAGTTCTTC
size: -
J: TRBJ2-1
V: TRBV7-3
D: TRBD1

CDR3: CASSLATYNEQFF
DNA: TGTGCCAGCAGCTTAGCGACCTACAATGAGCAGTTCTTC
size: -
J: TRBJ2-1
V: TRBV7-2
D: -

CDR3: CASYYRVGLQETQYF
DNA: TGTGCCAGCTACTACCGGGTGGGCCTTCAAGAGACCCAGTACTTC
size: -
J: TRBJ2-5
V: TRBV5-5
D: -

CDR3: CASSARPGDRYEQYF
DNA: TGTGCCAGCAGTGCTCGCCCTGGGGACAGGTACGAGCAGTACTTC
size: -
J: TRBJ2-7
V: TRBV28
D: TRBD1

CDR3: CASNRDSSSTDTQYF
DNA: TGTGCCAGCAACCGCGACAGTTCTAGCACAGATACGCAGTATTTT
size: -
J: TRBJ2-3
V: TRBV11-2
D: -

CDR3: CASTYHRDRGTGTEAFF
DNA: TGTGCCAGTACTTATCACCGGGACAGGGGAACGGGGACTGAAGCTTTCTTT
size: -
J: TRBJ1-1
V: TRBV19
D: TRBD1

CDR3: CASSGLGPIGGNTIYF
DNA: TGTGCCAGCAGCGGCCTGGGACCCATTGGGGGAAACACCATATATTTT
size: -
J: TRBJ1-3
V: TRBV11-2
D: -

CDR3: CASSPGGGYNQPQHF
DNA: TGTGCCAGCAGTCCCGGGGGTGGTTACAATCAGCCCCAGCATTTT
size: -
J: TRBJ1-5
V: TRBV6-1
D: -